The clone carrying this T cell receptor beta chain was counted many times. The antigen remains undetermined. The data belong to a study of T cell clonality in common variable immunodeficiency. Study-level findings and limits: Patient heterogeneity in the CVID cohort limited correlations between repertoire features and clinical complications.

Produced via immunoSEQ multiplex PCR; TCRdb's table is partial and in-frame only. The profile covers approximately 42,000 clones, none occurring a single time. The TCR sequence derives from a person aged 18 to 75 in good health. Sequenced sample: peripheral blood mononuclear cells.

The DNA read from the CDR3 is TGTGCCAGCAGCTTGGGGACTAGCGGGCGCACCGGGGAG. Translated: CASSLGTSGRTGE. The whole CDR3 protein is CASSLGTSGRTGELFF. The genes are TRBV5-4 and TRBJ2-2; 11 nucleotides match TRBD2. The read comes to an end 3 residues before the CDR3 does, leaving the germline J gene to fill in the end. This CDR3 is 16 amino acids long. Germline V gives CDR1 SGHNT, CDR2 YYREEE (reference sequence). The V segment lost 0 bases and the J segment 4 bases; nucleotides outside the gene matches: 2.